Shown below are 6 T cell receptor beta chains from a single sample sequenced in a study of molecular identifiers for immune sequencing clone quantification. One entry per CDR3 protein, called by TCRdb with MiXCR from the PCR reads. Of 490,000 or so distinct CDR3 sequences in the sample, about 25% are singletons; the top ten hold around 0.79%. Sequencing was done on a sample of naive CD8+ T cells from blood, with Jurkat cell RNA spiked in. Stated subset: FACS-sorted CD8+CD4-CCR7+CD45RA+ naive T cells. The receptors here all came from a human donor in good health. Some libraries in this study had Jurkat cell RNA spiked in.

This clonotype was seen more than once but under ten times. This rearrangement joins TRBV28 to TRBJ2-7; 7 bases fit TRBD1. The CDR3 runs to 11 residues. In germline, CDR1 is MDHEN, CDR2 SYDVKM. CDR3 sequence reads: CVTGAPGEQYF. Here the CDR3 DNA reads TGTGTTACAGGGGCCCCCGGCGAGCAGTACTTC.

This clonotype has at least ten counts. J is TRBJ2-3 and V is TRBV2; no clear D. CDR3 length: 14 residues. Trimming left V 4 bases short and J 2 bases short, with 10 bases between. Germline V gene lookup returns CDR1 SNHLY and CDR2 FYNNEI. The CDR3 loop reads CASSVGYPTDTQYF. CDR3 in DNA: TGTGCCAGCAGTGTGGGTTATCCCACAGATACGCAGTATTTT.

This clonotype was counted only a few times. The chain couples TRBV27 to TRBJ2-1, with 11 bases identical to TRBD2. Germline CDR1 is MNHEY and CDR2 is SMNVEV (reference sequence). The CDR3 is made up of 18 amino acids. V dropped 2 bases and J dropped 4; count of bases not matched to a gene: 10. CDR3 loop: CASSLLNPGLAEYNEQFF. The CDR3 DNA follows: TGTGCCAGCAGTTTACTTAATCCGGGACTAGCGGAGTACAATGAGCAGTTCTTC.

Many counts were recorded for this clonotype. This chain uses TRBV6-1 with TRBJ1-1; D unresolved. Germline V gene sequence: CDR1 MNHNS, CDR2 SASEGT. Trimming cost V 0 bases and J 0 bases, with 8 bases left between them. This CDR3 has 15 amino acids. The CDR3 here is CASSEAAVLNTEAFF. CDR3 in DNA: TGTGCCAGCAGTGAAGCGGCAGTTTTGAACACTGAAGCTTTCTTT.

Ten or more counts support this clonotype. The chain links TRBV5-1 to TRBJ1-4; D call uncertain. Trimming stripped 1 base from V and 0 bases from J, with 25 bases between. The CDR3 totals 21 residues. Germline lookup yields CDR1 SGHRS and CDR2 YFSETQ. As DNA, the CDR3 is TGCGCCAGCAGCTTGTACAGCGCGTTCCCGAGTATCGCCGCAACTAATGAAAAACTGTTTTTT. It translates to CASSLYSAFPSIAATNEKLFF.

This clonotype has a count of ten or more. The rearrangement uses TRBV4-3 and TRBJ2-7, with TRBD1 identical over 7 bases. The J segment lost 4 bases and the V segment lost 0 bases, leaving 6 bases of the junction unmatched. Germline V gene data show CDR1 as LGHNA and CDR2 as YSLEER. This CDR3 contains 15 residues. The chain's CDR3 is CASSQDPDREYEQYF. CDR3 DNA sequence: TGCGCCAGCAGCCAAGACCCCGACAGGGAATACGAGCAGTACTTC.